Listed here are 5 T cell receptor beta chains from one sample, sequenced in a study of CD8+ T cells in alopecia areata (dated by TCRdb to between 2018 and 2020). The treatment or condition label for this specimen denotes: oral pan-JAK inhibitor, 5-10 mg twice daily. Libraries came from the immunoSEQ multiplex PCR assay. RNA was extracted from all samples and reverse transcribed into cDNA, which served as template for TCR sequencing. Sourced from immuneACCESS, this table was stored by TCRdb with only in-frame sequences that have V and J called. A share of the clones is absent; for the studies checked, an unresolved V gene accounts for under half, and the remainder has no known explanation. The table for this sample lists under 300,000 clones; roughly 60% of them were counted only once. In total, the top ten clones hold 0.75% to 0.95% of the sample. The sequences come from CD4+ T cells sorted from blood, collected at roughly week 53, from a patient treated with tofacitinib. The source is a human donor with alopecia areata.

Details on this clone: Other DNA sequences in the sample encode the same CDR3. This chain links TRBV2 with TRBJ1-5; unclear D gene. CDR3 length equals 12 residues. V lost 6 bases to trimming and J lost 1 base, with 4 bases between them. Germline V gives CDR1 SNHLY, CDR2 FYNNEI. CDR3 amino acids: CASRGSNQPQHF. For the CDR3, the DNA is TGTGCCAGCAGGGGCAGCAATCAGCCCCAGCATTTT. Complete variable domain (other parts from reference TRBV2 and TRBJ1-5): EPEVTQTPSHQVTQMGQEVILRCVPISNHLYFYWYRQILGQKVEFLVSFYNNEISEKSEIFDDQFSVERPDGSNFTLKIRSTKLEDSAMYFCASRGSNQPQHFGDGTRLSIL.

The chain employs TRBV7-2 and TRBJ2-7; TRBD2 might be the D (5 bases). Germline V gene sequence: CDR1 SGHTA, CDR2 FQGNSA. This CDR3 has 12 amino acids. V lost 4 bases and J 8 bases, leaving 12 bases between the germline ends. The CDR3 loop is CASSSSGGKQYF. Here the CDR3 DNA reads TGTGCCAGCAGCTCAAGCGGTGGAAAGCAGTACTTC.

V is TRBV29-1 and J is TRBJ2-7; D is unresolved. CDR1 and CDR2 from the germline V gene are SQVTM and ANQGSEA. The germline V and J ends were trimmed by 4 bases and 0 bases, with 7 bases remaining between them. The CDR3 has 12 residues. The CDR3 DNA sequence: TGCAGCGTTGTAATCAACTCCTACGAGCAGTACTTC. Protein: CSVVINSYEQYF.

This sequence joins TRBV6-5 and TRBJ1-2; a possible D gene is TRBD1 (5 bases). The germline V gene encodes CDR1 MNHEY and CDR2 SVGAGI. Between the trimmed V and J ends, which lost 10 bases and 4 bases, there was a span of 19 bases. This CDR3 contains 14 residues. CDR3 DNA: TGTGCCACCCGTGGAACGGGGCGACGCTATGGCTACACCTTC. It codes for CATRGTGRRYGYTF.

The genes are TRBV5-6 and TRBJ2-1, with D maybe TRBD1 (5 bases). Germline CDR1 SGHDT, CDR2 YYEEEE. CDR3 length: 13 amino acids. Between the trimmed V and J ends, which lost 4 bases and 6 bases, there was a span of 11 bases. CDR3 bases: TGTGCCAGCAGCGTGCTAAGGGGCAATGAGCAGTTCTTC. Protein product: CASSVLRGNEQFF.